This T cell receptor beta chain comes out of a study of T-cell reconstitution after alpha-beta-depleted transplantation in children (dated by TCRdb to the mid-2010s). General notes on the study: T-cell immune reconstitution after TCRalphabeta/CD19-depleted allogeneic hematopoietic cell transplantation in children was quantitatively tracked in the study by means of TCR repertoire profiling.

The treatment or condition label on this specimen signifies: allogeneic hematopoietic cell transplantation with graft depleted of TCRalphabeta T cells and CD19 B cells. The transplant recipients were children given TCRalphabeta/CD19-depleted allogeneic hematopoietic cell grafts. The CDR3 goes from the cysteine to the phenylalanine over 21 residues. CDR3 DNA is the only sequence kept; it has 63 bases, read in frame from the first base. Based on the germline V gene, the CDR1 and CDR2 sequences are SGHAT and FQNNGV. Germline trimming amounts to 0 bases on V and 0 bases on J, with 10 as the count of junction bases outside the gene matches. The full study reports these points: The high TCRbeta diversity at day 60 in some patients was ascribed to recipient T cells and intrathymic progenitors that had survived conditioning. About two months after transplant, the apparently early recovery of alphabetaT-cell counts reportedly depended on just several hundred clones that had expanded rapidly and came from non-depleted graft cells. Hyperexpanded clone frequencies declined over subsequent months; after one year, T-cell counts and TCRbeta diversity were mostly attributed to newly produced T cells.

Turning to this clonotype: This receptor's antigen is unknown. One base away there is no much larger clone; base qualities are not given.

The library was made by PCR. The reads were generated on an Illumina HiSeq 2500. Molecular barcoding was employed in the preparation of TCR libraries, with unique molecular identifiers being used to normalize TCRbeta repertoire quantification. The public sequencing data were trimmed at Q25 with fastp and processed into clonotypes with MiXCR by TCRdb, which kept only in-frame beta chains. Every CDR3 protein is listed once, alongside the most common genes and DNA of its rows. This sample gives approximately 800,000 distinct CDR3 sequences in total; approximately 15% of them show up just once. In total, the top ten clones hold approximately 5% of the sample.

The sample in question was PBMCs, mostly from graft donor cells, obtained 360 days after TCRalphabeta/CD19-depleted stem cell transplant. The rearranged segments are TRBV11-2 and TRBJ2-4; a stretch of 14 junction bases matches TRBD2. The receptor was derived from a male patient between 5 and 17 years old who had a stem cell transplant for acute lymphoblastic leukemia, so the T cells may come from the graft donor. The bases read TGTGCCAGCAGCTTAGACAGGGGGACTAGCGGGAGCCTAGTAGCCAAAAACATTCAGTACTTC. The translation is CASSLDRGTSGSLVAKNIQYF.